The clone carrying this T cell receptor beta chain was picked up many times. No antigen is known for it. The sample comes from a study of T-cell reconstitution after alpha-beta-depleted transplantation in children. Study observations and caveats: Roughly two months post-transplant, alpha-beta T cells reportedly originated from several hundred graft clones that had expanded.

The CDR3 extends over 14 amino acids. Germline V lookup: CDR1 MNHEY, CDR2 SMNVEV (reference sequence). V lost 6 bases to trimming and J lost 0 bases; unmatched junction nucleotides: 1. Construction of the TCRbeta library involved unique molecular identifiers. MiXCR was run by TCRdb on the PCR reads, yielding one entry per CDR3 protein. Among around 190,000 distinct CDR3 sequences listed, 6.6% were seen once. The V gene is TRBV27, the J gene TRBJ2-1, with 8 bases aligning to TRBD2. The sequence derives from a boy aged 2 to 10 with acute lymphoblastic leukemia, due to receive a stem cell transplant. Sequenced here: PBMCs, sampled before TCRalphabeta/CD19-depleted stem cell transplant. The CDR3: CASRRGDSYNEQFF. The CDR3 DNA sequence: TGTGCCAGCAGGCGGGGGGACTCCTACAATGAGCAGTTCTTC.